Sequencing of this T cell receptor beta chain was carried out in a study of radiation and T cells in renal cell carcinoma. About the research overall: Nephrectomy followed 15 Gy stereotactic body radiation by 4 weeks.

Method: immunoSEQ multiplex PCR; TCRdb's copy keeps in-frame clones and lacks some. The sample carries 95,000 to 150,000 clones, approximately 78% recorded once. To note about this clone: Its antigen is not identified.

The CDR3 loop spans 15 amino acids. The trim removed 4 bases at V and 6 bases at J, leaving 11 bases unmatched. CDR1 and CDR2 (germline): LNHDA, SQIVND (reference sequence). Whole-study results and caveats: From baseline, blood top tumor clonotypes peaked at 2 weeks post-radiation.

As for time point: baseline pretreatment blood. Treatment of the sample: 15 Gy SBRT to primary tumor, nephrectomy 4 weeks later. The specimen comprised blood, sampled from a patient whose treatment included radiotherapy and nephrectomy. The rearrangement links TRBV19 to TRBJ1-1, with 7 bases matching TRBD1. The TCR sequence derives from a woman aged 60 to 75 with renal cell carcinoma. The CDR3 sequence is CASSKSLTGRSEAFF. The CDR3 DNA sequence: TGTGCCAGTAGTAAATCTTTGACAGGGAGGTCTGAAGCTTTCTTT.